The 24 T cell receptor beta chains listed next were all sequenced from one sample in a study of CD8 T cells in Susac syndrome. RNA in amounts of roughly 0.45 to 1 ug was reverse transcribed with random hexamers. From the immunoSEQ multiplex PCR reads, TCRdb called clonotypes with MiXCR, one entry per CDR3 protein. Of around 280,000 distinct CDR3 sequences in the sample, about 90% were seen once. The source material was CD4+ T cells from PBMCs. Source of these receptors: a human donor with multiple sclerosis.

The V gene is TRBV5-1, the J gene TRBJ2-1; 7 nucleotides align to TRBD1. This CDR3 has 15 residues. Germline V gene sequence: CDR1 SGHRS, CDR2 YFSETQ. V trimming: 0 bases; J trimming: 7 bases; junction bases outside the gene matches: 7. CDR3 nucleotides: TGCGCCAGCAGCTTGGGAGGGGGCCTGGTGAATGAGCAGTTCTTC. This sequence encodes CASSLGGGLVNEQFF.

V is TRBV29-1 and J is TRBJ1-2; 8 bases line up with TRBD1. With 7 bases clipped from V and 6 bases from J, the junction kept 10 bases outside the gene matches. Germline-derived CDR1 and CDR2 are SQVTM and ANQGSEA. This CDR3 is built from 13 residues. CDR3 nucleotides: TGCAGCGCAGACACGACAGGGGCGGATGGCTACACCTTC. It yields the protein CSADTTGADGYTF.

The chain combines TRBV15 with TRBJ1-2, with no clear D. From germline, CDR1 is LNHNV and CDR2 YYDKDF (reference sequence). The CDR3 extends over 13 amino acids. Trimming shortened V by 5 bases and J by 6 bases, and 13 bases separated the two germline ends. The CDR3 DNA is TGTGCCACCAGCTACGGAGGGCCGAATGGCTACACCTTC. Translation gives CATSYGGPNGYTF.

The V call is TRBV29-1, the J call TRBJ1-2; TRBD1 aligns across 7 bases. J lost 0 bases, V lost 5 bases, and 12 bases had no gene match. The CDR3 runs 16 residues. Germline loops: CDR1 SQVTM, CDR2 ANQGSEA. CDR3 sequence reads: CSVLEGARGANYGYTF. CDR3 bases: TGCAGCGTTTTAGAAGGGGCCAGGGGGGCTAACTATGGCTACACCTTC.

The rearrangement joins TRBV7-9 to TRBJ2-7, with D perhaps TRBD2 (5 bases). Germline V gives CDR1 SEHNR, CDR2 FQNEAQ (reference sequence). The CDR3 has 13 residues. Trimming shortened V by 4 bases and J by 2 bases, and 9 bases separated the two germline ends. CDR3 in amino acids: CASSSPGAYEQYF. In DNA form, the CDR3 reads TGTGCCAGCAGCTCACCCGGGGCCTACGAGCAGTACTTC.

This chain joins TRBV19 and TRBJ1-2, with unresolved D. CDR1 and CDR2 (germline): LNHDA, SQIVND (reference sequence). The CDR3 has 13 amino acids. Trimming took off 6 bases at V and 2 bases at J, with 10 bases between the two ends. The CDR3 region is CASRVRGNYGYTF. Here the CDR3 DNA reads TGTGCCAGTAGAGTCCGAGGGAACTATGGCTACACCTTC.

CDR3 loop: CASSNSYTGRNTEAFF. The CDR3 nucleotides are TGTGCCAGCAGCAATTCGTATACAGGGCGGAACACTGAAGCTTTCTTT. The chain carries TRBV13 and TRBJ1-1; the D gene is possibly TRBD1 (6 bases). The CDR3 runs to 16 residues. Looked up from germline, CDR1 is PRHDT and CDR2 is FYEKMQ (reference sequence). V lost 5 bases and J lost 1, with 17 bases in between.

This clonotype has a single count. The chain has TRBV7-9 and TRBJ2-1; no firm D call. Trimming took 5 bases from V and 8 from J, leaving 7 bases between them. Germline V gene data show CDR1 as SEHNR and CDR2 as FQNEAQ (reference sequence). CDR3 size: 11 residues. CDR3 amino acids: CASSVTYEQFF. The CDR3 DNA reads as TGTGCCAGCAGCGTCACTTATGAGCAGTTCTTC.

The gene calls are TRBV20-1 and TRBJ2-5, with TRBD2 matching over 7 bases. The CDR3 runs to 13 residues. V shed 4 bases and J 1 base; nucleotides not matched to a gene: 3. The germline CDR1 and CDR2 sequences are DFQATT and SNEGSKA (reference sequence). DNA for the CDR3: TGCAGTGCTATGAGCGGGGCCCAAGAGACCCAGTACTTC. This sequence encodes CSAMSGAQETQYF.

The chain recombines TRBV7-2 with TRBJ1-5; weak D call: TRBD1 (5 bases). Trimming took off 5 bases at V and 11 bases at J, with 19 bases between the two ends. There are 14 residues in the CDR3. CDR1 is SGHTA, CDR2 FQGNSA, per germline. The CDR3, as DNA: TGTGCCAGCAGCCCTCACGAGGGTTTAGGGGCCCAGCATTTT. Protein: CASSPHEGLGAQHF. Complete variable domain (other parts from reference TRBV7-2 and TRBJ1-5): GAGVSQSPSNKVTEKGKDVELRCDPISGHTALYWYRQSLGQGLEFLIYFQGNSAPDKSGLPSDRFSAERTGGSVSTLTIQRTQQEDSAVYLCASSPHEGLGAQHFGDGTRLSIL.

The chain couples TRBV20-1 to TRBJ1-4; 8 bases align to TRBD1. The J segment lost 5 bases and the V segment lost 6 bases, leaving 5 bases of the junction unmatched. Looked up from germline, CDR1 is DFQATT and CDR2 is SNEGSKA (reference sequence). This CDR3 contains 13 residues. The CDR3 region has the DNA TGCAGTGCAGGGACAGGCGGCAATGAAAAACTGTTTTTT. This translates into CSAGTGGNEKLFF.

CDR3: CASSLEVGLADTQYF. The CDR3 DNA sequence: TGCGCCAGCAGCTTGGAGGTCGGCCTAGCAGATACGCAGTATTTT. This chain links TRBV5-1 with TRBJ2-3, with D hard to call. CDR3 length: 15 residues. V lost 0 bases to trimming and J lost 4 bases, with 12 bases between them. Germline V gene data show CDR1 as SGHRS and CDR2 as YFSETQ. Looking up the rest from reference TRBV5-1 and TRBJ2-3 gives the full variable domain: KAGVTQTPRYLIKTRGQQVTLSCSPISGHRSVSWYQQTPGQGLQFLFEYFSETQRNKGNFPGRFSGRQFSNSRSEMNVSTLELGDSALYLCASSLEVGLADTQYFGPGTRLTVL.

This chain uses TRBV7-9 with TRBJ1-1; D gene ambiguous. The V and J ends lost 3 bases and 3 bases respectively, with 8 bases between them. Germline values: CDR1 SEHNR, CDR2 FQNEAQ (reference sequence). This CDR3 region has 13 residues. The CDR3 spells CASSFASDTEAFF. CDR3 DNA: TGTGCCAGCAGCTTCGCTAGTGACACTGAAGCTTTCTTT.

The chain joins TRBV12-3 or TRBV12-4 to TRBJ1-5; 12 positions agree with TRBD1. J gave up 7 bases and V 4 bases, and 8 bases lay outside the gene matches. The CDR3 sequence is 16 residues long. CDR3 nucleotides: TGTGCCAGCAGTTCTGCCGGGACAGGGGGCAGACAGCCCCAGCATTTT. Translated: CASSSAGTGGRQPQHF.

DNA for the CDR3: TGTGCCAGCAGTAGAGGGGGGGGGACCTACGAGCAGTACTTC. Encoded protein: CASSRGGGTYEQYF. V is TRBV6-2 or TRBV6-3 and J is TRBJ2-7; possible D gene TRBD2, 7 bases. The germline V gene has CDR1 MNHEY and CDR2 SVGEGT. This CDR3 has 14 amino acids. V was trimmed by 5 bases and J by 2 bases, leaving 13 bases between them.

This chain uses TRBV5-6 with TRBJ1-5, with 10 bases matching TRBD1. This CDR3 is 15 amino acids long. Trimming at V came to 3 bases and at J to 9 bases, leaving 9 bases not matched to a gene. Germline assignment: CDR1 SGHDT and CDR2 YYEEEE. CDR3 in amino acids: CASSWTGDRGPPQHF. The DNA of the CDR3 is TGTGCCAGCAGCTGGACCGGGGACAGGGGTCCGCCCCAGCATTTT. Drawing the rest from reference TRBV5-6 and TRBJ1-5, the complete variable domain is DAGVTQSPTHLIKTRGQQVTLRCSPKSGHDTVSWYQQALGQGPQFIFQYYEEEERQRGNFPDRFSGHQFPNYSSELNVNALLLGDSALYLCASSWTGDRGPPQHFGDGTRLSIL.

The CDR3 spells CSVEGGGFEAFF. DNA of the CDR3: TGCAGCGTTGAAGGGGGGGGGTTCGAAGCTTTCTTT. The V gene is TRBV29-1, the J gene TRBJ1-1, with D possibly TRBD1 on 5 matching bases. V was trimmed by 1 base and J by 8 bases, leaving 11 bases between them. The length of the CDR3 is 12 residues. The germline V gene encodes CDR1 SQVTM and CDR2 ANQGSEA.

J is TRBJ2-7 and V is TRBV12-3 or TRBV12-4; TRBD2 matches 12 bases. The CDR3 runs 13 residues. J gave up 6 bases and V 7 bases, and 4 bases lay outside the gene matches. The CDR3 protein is CASTLAGGSEQYF. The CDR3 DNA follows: TGTGCCAGCACACTAGCGGGAGGAAGCGAGCAGTACTTC.

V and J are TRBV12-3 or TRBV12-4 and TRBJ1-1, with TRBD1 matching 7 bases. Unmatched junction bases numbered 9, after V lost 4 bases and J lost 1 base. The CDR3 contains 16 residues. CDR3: CASSSFGTAENTEAFF. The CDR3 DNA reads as TGTGCCAGCAGTTCATTTGGGACAGCAGAGAACACTGAAGCTTTCTTT.

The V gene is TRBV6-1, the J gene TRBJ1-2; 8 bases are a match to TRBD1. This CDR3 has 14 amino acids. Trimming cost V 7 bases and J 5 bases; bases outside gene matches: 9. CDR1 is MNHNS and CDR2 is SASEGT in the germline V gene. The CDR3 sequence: CASILDRAGYGYTF. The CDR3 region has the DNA TGTGCCAGCATTCTGGACAGGGCTGGGTATGGCTACACCTTC.

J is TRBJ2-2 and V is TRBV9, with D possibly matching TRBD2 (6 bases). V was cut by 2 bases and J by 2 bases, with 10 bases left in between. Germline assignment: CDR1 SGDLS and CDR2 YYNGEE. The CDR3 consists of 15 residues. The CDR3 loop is CASSVTGTNTGELFF. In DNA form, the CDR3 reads TGTGCCAGCAGCGTGACCGGGACTAACACCGGGGAGCTGTTTTTT.

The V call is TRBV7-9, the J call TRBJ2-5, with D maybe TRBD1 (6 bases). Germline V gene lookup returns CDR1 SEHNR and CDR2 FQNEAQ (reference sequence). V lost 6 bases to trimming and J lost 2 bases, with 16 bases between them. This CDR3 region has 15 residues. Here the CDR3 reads CASSRSTGSQETQYF. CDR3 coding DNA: TGTGCCAGCAGTCGATCCACAGGGTCTCAAGAGACCCAGTACTTC.

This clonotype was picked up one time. CDR3: CASSLVRNRGETQYF. Written as DNA, the CDR3 is TGCGCCAGCAGCTTGGTCAGGAATCGAGGGGAGACCCAGTACTTC. The J gene is TRBJ2-5, the V gene TRBV5-1; TRBD2 might be the D (5 bases). The germline CDR1 and CDR2 sequences are SGHRS and YFSETQ. The CDR3 has 15 amino acids. The ends were cut back, 0 bases at V and 5 bases at J, with 14 bases in the middle.

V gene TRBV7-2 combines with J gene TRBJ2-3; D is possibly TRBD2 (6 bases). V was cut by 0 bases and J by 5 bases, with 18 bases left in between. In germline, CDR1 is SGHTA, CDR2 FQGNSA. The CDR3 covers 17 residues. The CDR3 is CASSLARGRGAGDTQYF. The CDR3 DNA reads TGTGCCAGCAGCTTAGCGCGTGGGCGGGGAGCGGGAGATACGCAGTATTTT.